This TCR beta chain derives from a study of vaccination and CD4 T cells after COVID-19. Overall study context: Overlapping SARS-CoV-2, HCoV-NL63, HCoV-OC43 and HCoV-229E spike peptides were used to stimulate cells.

The treatment: approximately 9-day PBMC culture with coronavirus spike peptide pools or control peptides (ViraFEST assay). Comment on this clonotype: Antigen specificity is unknown.

Trimming took off 11 bases at V and 4 bases at J, with 18 bases between the two ends. This CDR3 is built from 13 residues. Germline V lookup: CDR1 MDHEN, CDR2 SYDVKM. Cultured CD4+ T cell DNA underwent sequencing with the Oncomine TCR Beta short-read assay. MiXCR was run by TCRdb on the PCR reads, yielding one entry per CDR3 protein. The profile shows more than 20,000 distinct CDR3 sequences, approximately 51% of them singletons. V gene TRBV28 combines with J gene TRBJ2-7; D possibly corresponds to TRBD1 (5 bases). The TCR was taken from a human donor who had recovered from COVID-19. Sequencing was carried out using CD4+ T cells from blood, cultured in vitro. CDR3 nucleotides: TGTGCCTCCCTTCGCAGGGATCCGTACGAGCAGTACTTC. Its translation is CASLRRDPYEQYF.